This is a list of T cell receptor beta chains from one sample in a study of blood T cell repertoires in COVID-19. TCRdb keeps only in-frame clones here, not all; method: immunoSEQ multiplex PCR. Among 250,000 to 300,000 clones listed, 89% were seen once. The specimen was peripheral blood. The receptors here all came from a woman aged 60-70 years with acute or convalescent COVID-19. Both conserved end residues are part of each CDR3. D genes are given only for firm matches. The size field is filled for only some rows; it gives once, few, many or a size class.

j_call	v_call	clone_size	d_call	cdr3_aa	cdr3_nt
TRBJ1-3	TRBV10-3	once	.	CAIRKQDSGNTIYF	TGTGCCATCAGGAAACAGGACTCTGGAAACACCATATATTTT
TRBJ1-2	TRBV3-1/TRBV3-2	.	TRBD1	CASSPETGGRGYTF	TGTGCCAGCAGCCCGGAGACAGGGGGCAGGGGCTACACCTTC
TRBJ1-2	TRBV5-1	.	TRBD1	CASSLQSGQGAVGYTF	TGCGCCAGCAGCTTGCAGTCTGGACAGGGGGCGGTTGGCTACACCTTC
TRBJ1-1	TRBV28	.	TRBD1	CASLGSRGRRTEAFF	TGTGCCAGCCTTGGGTCTAGGGGGCGACGGACTGAAGCTTTCTTT
TRBJ1-5	TRBV3-1/TRBV3-2	.	TRBD1	CASSPGQNNQPQHF	TGTGCCAGCAGCCCGGGACAGAACAATCAGCCCCAGCATTTT
TRBJ1-1	TRBV5-5	.	TRBD1	CASSLTGGTEAFF	TGTGCCAGCAGCTTGACAGGGGGGACTGAAGCTTTCTTT
TRBJ2-1	TRBV5-1	.	.	CASSSSAYNEQFF	TGCGCCAGCAGCTCTAGTGCCTACAATGAGCAGTTCTTC
TRBJ1-1	TRBV6-5	.	TRBD1	CASSYSPGGNTEAFF	TGTGCCAGCAGTTACTCGCCAGGGGGGAACACTGAAGCTTTCTTT
TRBJ1-2	TRBV4-3	.	TRBD1	CASSHDRGLGYGYTF	TGCGCCAGCAGCCACGACAGGGGATTAGGATATGGCTACACCTTC
TRBJ1-6	TRBV4-1	.	TRBD1	CASRGQGGSYNSPLHF	TGCGCCAGCAGGGGACAGGGAGGCTCCTATAATTCACCCCTCCACTTT
TRBJ1-2	TRBV6-5	.	TRBD1	CASSYRQGLNYGYTF	TGTGCCAGCAGTTACAGACAGGGGCTGAACTATGGCTACACCTTC
TRBJ1-3	TRBV28	.	TRBD1	CASSHRGAKNRNTIYF	TGTGCCAGCAGCCACAGGGGGGCCAAAAATCGAAACACCATATATTTT
TRBJ1-5	TRBV7-2	.	TRBD1	CASSPGQYNQPQHF	TGTGCCAGCAGCCCGGGACAGTACAATCAGCCCCAGCATTTT
TRBJ1-1	TRBV10-3	.	.	CAISDSVNTEAFF	TGTGCCATCAGTGACAGCGTGAACACTGAAGCTTTCTTT
TRBJ2-3	TRBV28	.	TRBD2	CASSSPGGGSTDTQYF	TGTGCCAGCAGTTCCCCCGGGGGAGGGTCCACAGATACGCAGTATTTT
TRBJ2-5	TRBV28	.	TRBD2	CASSPTSGRLGETQYF	TGTGCCAGCAGCCCTACTAGCGGGAGGCTTGGGGAGACCCAGTACTTC
TRBJ1-1	TRBV6-5	.	.	CASRRLKNTEAFF	TGTGCCAGCAGGCGACTGAAGAACACTGAAGCTTTCTTT
TRBJ2-3	TRBV24-1	.	.	CATSEMGLSYTDTQYF	TGTGCCACCAGTGAGATGGGACTTAGCTACACAGATACGCAGTATTTT
TRBJ2-7	TRBV2	few	TRBD1	CASSGTGAYEQYF	TGTGCCAGCAGCGGGACAGGGGCCTACGAGCAGTACTTC
TRBJ2-1	TRBV6-1	.	TRBD2	CASSDILAGALGENEQFF	TGTGCCAGCAGTGACATCCTAGCGGGGGCCCTAGGGGAGAATGAGCAGTTCTTC
TRBJ1-1	TRBV12-3/TRBV12-4	.	TRBD1	CASSSTGGNEAFF	TGTGCCAGCAGTTCAACAGGGGGCAATGAAGCTTTCTTT
TRBJ2-5	TRBV7-2	.	.	CASSFQGSQETQYF	TGTGCCAGCAGCTTTCAGGGGAGCCAAGAGACCCAGTACTTC
TRBJ2-2	TRBV6-2/TRBV6-3	.	TRBD2	CASSVAGGNTGELFF	TGTGCCAGCAGCGTAGCGGGGGGGAACACCGGGGAGCTGTTTTTT
TRBJ1-1	TRBV28	.	TRBD1	CASSSGQGGTEAFF	TGTGCCAGCAGTTCAGGACAGGGGGGTACTGAAGCTTTCTTT
TRBJ2-1	TRBV7-2	.	TRBD1	CASSPRTGSSYNEQFF	TGTGCCAGCAGCCCGCGGACAGGGAGCTCCTACAATGAGCAGTTCTTC
TRBJ1-1	TRBV19	.	.	CASSGGSARSNTEAFF	TGTGCCAGTAGTGGGGGGTCGGCGCGATCGAACACTGAAGCTTTCTTT
TRBJ1-1	TRBV28	.	.	CASNRETNTEAFF	TGTGCCAGTAACCGGGAGACGAACACTGAAGCTTTCTTT
TRBJ1-5	TRBV7-2	.	TRBD1	CASSRGTGEHQPQHF	TGTGCCAGCAGCCGTGGGACAGGGGAACATCAGCCCCAGCATTTT
TRBJ2-1	TRBV4-1	.	.	CASSQAGGSYNEQFF	TGCGCCAGCAGCCAAGCCGGGGGCTCCTACAATGAGCAGTTCTTC